Reported below is one TCR beta chain. The method was immunoSEQ multiplex PCR; TCRdb's version includes in-frame clones alone and lacks a portion of them. This table has about 240,000 clones, 82% appearing once. This sample was taken from a study of blood T cell repertoires in COVID-19. This clonotype originated in a woman younger than 30 with acute or convalescent COVID-19. Source material: peripheral blood.

CDR3 DNA: TGTGCCAGCAGTCCGACAGGGGTTGGCACCGGGGAGCTGTTTTTT. It is translated as CASSPTGVGTGELFF. The chain recombines TRBV27 with TRBJ2-2; 8 bases map to TRBD1. Germline V gives CDR1 MNHEY, CDR2 SMNVEV (reference sequence). V trimming: 5 bases; J trimming: 4 bases; junction bases outside the gene matches: 6. The CDR3 runs 15 residues.